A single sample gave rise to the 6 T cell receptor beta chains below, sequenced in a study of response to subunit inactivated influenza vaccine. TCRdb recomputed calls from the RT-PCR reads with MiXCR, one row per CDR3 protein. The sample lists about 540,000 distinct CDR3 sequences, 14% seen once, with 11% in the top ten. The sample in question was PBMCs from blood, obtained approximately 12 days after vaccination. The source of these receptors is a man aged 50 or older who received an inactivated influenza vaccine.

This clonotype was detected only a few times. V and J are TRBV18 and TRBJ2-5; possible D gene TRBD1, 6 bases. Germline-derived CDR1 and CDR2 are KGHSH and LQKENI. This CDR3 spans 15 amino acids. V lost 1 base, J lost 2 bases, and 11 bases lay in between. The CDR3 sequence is CASSPQWTDQETQYF. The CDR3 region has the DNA TGTGCCAGCTCACCACAGTGGACAGATCAAGAGACCCAGTACTTC.

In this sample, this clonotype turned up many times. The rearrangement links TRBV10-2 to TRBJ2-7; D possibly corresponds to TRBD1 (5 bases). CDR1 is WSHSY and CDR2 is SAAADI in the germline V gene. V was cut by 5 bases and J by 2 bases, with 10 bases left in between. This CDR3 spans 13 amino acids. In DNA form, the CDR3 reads TGCGCCAGCAGTTCGGCAGGGCCCTACGAGCAGTACTTC. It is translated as CASSSAGPYEQYF.

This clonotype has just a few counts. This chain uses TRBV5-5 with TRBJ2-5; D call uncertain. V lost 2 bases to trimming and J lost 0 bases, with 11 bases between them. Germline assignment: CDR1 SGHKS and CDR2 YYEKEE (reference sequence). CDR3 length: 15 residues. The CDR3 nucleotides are TGTGCCAGCAGCTTCAACCCAGACCACCAAGAGACCCAGTACTTC. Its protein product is CASSFNPDHQETQYF.

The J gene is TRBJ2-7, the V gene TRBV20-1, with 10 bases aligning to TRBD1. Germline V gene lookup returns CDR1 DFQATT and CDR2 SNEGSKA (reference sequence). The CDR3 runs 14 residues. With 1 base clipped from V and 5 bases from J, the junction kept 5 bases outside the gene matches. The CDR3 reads CSARGTGGSHEQYF. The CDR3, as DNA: TGCAGTGCTAGAGGGACAGGGGGGTCCCACGAGCAGTACTTC.

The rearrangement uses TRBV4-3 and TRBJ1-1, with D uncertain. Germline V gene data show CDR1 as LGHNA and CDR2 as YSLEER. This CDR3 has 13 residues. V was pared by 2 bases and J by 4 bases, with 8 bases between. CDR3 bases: TGCGCCAGCAGCCAATTTAGATCCACTGAAGCTTTCTTT. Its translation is CASSQFRSTEAFF.

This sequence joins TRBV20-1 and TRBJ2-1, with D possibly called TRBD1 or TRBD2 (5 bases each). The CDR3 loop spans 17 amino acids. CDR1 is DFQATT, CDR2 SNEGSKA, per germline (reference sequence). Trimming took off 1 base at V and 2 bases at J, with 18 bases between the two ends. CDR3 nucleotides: TGCAGTGCTAGAGGTTCAGCGGAGACAGACACCTACAATGAGCAGTTCTTC. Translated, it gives CSARGSAETDTYNEQFF.